Below, one T cell receptor (beta chain) is given with its context. TEMRA cells were enriched by FACS, and CD4+ and CD8+ T cells were negatively isolated. Reverse transcription of 0.5 to 1 ug RNA was performed with random hexamers. TCRdb itself ran the immunoSEQ multiplex PCR reads through MiXCR, one entry per CDR3 protein. The sample shows roughly 220,000 distinct CDR3 sequences, 94% of them seen only once. This record belongs to a study of CD8 T cells in Susac syndrome. The CDR3 runs 12 residues. Germline assignment: CDR1 DFQATT and CDR2 SNEGSKA (reference sequence). Trimming took off 3 bases at V and 6 bases at J, with 11 bases between the two ends.

Source material: CD4+ T cells from PBMCs. This chain uses TRBV20-1 with TRBJ2-5; D perhaps matches TRBD2 (6 bases). The TCR comes from a human donor with Susac syndrome. DNA of the CDR3: TGCAGTGCTAGGACAGCGGGTCAGACCCAGTACTTC. As protein: CSARTAGQTQYF.